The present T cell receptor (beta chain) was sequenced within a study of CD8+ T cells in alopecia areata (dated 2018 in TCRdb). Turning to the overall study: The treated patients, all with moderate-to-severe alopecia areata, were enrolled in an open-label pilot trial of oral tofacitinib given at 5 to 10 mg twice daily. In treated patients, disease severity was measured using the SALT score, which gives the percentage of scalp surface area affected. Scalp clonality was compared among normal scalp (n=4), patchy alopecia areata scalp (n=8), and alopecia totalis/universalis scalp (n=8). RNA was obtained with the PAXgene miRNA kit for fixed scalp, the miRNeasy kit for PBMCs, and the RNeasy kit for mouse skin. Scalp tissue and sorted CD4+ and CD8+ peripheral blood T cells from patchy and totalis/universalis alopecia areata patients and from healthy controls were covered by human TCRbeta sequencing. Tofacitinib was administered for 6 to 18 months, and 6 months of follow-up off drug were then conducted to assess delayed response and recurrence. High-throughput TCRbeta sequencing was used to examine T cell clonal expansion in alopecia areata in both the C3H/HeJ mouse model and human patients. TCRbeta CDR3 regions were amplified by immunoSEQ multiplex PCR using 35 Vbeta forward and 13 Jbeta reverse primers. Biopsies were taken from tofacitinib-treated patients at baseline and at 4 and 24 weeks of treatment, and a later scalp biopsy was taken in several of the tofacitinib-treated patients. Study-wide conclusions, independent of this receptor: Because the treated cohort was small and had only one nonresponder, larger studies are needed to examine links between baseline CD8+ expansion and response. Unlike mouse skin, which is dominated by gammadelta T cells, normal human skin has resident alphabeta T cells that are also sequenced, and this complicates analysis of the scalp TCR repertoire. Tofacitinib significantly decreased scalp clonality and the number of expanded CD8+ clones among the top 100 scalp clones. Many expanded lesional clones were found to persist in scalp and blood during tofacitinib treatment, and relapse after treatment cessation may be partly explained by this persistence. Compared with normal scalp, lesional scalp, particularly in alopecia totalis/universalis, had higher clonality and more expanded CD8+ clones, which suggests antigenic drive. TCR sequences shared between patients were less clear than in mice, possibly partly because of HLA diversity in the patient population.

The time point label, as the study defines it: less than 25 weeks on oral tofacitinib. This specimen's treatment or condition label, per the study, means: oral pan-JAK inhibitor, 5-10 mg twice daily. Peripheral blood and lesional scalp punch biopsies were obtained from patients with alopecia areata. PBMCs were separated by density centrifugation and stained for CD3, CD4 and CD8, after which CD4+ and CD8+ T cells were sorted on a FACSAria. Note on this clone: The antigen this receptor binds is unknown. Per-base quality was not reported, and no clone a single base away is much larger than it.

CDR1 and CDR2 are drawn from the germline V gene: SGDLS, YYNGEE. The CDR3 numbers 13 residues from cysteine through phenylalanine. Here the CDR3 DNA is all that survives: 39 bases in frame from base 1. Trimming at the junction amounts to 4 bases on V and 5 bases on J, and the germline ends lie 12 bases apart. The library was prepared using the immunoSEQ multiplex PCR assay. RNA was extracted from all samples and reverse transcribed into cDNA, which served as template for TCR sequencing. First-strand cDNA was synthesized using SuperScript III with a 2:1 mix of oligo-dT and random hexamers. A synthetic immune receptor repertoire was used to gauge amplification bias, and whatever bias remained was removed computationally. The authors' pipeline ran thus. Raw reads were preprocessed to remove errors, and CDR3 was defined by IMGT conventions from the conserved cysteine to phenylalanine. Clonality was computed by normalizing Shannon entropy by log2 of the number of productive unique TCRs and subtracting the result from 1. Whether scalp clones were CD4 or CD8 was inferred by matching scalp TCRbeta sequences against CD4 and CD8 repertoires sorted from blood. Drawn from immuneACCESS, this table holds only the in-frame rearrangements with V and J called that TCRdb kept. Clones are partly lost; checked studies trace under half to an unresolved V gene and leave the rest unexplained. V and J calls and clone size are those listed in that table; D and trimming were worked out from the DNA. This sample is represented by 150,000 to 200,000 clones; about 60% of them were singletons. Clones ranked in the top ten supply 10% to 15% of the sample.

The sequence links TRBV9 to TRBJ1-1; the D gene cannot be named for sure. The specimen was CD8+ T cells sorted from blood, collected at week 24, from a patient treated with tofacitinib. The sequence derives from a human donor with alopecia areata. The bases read TGTGCCAGCAGCTCCGGCAGCGGAACTGAAGCTTTCTTT. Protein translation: CASSSGSGTEAFF. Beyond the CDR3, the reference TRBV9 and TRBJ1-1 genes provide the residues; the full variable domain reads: DSGVTQTPKHLITATGQRVTLRCSPRSGDLSVYWYQQSLDQGLQFLIQYYNGEERAKGNILERFSAQQFPDLHSELNLSSLELGDSALYFCASSSGSGTEAFFGQGTRLTVV.